Detailed here is one TCR beta chain. Here immunoSEQ multiplex PCR was the method, and the copy in TCRdb shows in-frame clones only, minus some. The sample yields a few million clones, 92% seen once. This CDR3 contains 14 residues. Germline CDR1 reads SGHNT; CDR2 reads YYREEE (reference sequence). V was shortened by 5 bases and J by 3 bases, with 15 bases between the two germline ends. The sample is drawn from a study of shared clonotypes between healthy human individuals. The sequence was obtained from a man between 18 and 29 years old in good health. Some clones in this sample may be carry-over from other donors' samples. The gene calls are TRBV5-4 and TRBJ2-7; D is perhaps TRBD1 (5 bases). The sequenced sample was naive CD4+ T cells from PBMCs. Indicated subset: CD45RA+ positively selected. CDR3 coding DNA: TGTGCCAGCAGACCACAGGAATCCAACTACGAGCAGTACTTC. Residues: CASRPQESNYEQYF.